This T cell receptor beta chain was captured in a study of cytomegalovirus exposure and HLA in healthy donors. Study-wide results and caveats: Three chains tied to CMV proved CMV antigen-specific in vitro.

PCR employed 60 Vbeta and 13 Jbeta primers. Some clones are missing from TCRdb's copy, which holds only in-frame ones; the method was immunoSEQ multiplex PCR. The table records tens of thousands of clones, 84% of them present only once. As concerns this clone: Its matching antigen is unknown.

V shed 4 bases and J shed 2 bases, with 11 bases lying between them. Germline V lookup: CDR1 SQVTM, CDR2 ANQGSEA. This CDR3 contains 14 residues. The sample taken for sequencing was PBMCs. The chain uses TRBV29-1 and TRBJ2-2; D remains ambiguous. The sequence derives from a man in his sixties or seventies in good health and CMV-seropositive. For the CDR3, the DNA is TGCAGCGTTGCCCATTCCAGTAACACCGGGGAGCTGTTTTTT. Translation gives CSVAHSSNTGELFF.